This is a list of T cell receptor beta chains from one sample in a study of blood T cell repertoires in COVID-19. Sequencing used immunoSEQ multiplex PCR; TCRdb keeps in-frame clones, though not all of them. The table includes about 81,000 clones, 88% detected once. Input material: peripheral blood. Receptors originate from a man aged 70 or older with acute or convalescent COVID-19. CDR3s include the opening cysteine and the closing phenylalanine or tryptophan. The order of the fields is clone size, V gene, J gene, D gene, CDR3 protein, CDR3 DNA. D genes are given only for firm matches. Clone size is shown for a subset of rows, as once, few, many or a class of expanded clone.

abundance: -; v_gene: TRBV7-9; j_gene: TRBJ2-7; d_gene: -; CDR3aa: CASSLAVGESEQYF; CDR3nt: TGTGCCAGCAGCTTAGCGGTTGGAGAGTCCGAGCAGTACTTC
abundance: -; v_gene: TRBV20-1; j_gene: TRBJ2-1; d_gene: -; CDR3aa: CSALTRGEQFF; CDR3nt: TGCAGTGCTCTGACCCGAGGGGAGCAGTTCTTC
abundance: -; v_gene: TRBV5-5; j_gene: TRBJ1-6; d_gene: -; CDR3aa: CASSWESGLLSPLHF; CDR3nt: TGTGCCAGCAGCTGGGAGTCGGGATTGCTTTCACCCCTCCACTTT
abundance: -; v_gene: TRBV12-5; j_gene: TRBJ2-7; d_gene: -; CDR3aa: CASGLVRLAPERVSTYEQYF; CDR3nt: TGTGCTAGTGGTTTGGTACGTCTGGCCCCCGAGAGGGTAAGCACCTACGAGCAGTACTTC
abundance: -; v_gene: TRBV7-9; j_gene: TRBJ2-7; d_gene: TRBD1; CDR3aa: CASSVQGLGYEQYF; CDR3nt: TGTGCCAGCAGCGTACAGGGGCTGGGGTACGAGCAGTACTTC
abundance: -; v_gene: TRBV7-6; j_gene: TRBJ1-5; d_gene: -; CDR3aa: CASSLESGSNQPQHF; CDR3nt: TGTGCCAGCAGCTTAGAATCCGGGAGCAATCAGCCCCAGCATTTT
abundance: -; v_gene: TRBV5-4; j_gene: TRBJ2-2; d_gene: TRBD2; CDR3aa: CASSLGSSGNGELFF; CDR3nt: TGTGCCAGCAGCTTGGGGTCTAGCGGGAACGGGGAGCTGTTTTTT
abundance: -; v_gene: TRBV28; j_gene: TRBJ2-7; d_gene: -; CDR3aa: CASSSHSYEQYF; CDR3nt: TGTGCCAGCAGTTCCCACTCCTACGAGCAGTACTTC
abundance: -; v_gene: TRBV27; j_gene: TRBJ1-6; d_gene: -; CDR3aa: CASRSGVYNSPLHF; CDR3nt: TGTGCCAGCCGCTCGGGGGTTTATAATTCACCCCTCCACTTT
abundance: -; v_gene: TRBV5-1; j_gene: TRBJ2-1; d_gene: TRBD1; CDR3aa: CASSYPGQGINEQFF; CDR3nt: TGCGCCAGCAGCTATCCGGGACAGGGAATAAATGAGCAGTTCTTC
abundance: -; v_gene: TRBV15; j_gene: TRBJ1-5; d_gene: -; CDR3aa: CATSMRRGISNQPQHF; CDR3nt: TGTGCCACCAGCATGCGACGGGGGATTAGCAATCAGCCCCAGCATTTT
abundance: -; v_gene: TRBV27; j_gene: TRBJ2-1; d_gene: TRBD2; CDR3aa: CASSFGTSGRPSSYNEQFF; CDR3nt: TGTGCCAGCAGTTTCGGGACTAGCGGGAGGCCCAGCTCCTACAATGAGCAGTTCTTC
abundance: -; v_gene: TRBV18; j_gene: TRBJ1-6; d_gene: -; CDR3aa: CASSRGQSSYNSPLHF; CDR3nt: TGTGCCAGCTCACGAGGCCAGAGCTCCTATAATTCACCCCTCCACTTT
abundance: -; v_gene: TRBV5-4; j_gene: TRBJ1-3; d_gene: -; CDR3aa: CASSRSFEGNTIYF; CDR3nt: TGTGCCAGCTCCCGGTCATTTGAAGGAAACACCATATATTTT
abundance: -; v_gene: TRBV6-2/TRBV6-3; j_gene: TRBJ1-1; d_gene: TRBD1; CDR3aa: CASSYDRAHPEAFF; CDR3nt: TGTGCCAGCAGTTACGACAGGGCCCACCCTGAAGCTTTCTTT
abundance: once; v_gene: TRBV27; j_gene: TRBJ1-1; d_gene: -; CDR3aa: CASSFQGSTEAFF; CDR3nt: TGTGCCAGCAGTTTTCAGGGATCCACTGAAGCTTTCTTT
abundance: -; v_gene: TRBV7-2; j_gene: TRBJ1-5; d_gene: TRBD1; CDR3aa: CASSLRRDSLGYSNQPQHF; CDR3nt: TGTGCCAGCAGCTTAAGGAGGGACAGTTTAGGTTATAGCAATCAGCCCCAGCATTTT
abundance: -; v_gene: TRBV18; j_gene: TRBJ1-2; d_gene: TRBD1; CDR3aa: CASSPRDRDPLGYTF; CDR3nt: TGTGCCAGCTCACCCCGGGACAGGGATCCCCTTGGCTACACCTTC
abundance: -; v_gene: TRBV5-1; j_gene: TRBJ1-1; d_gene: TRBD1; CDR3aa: CASSLATGGGLNTEAFF; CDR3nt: TGCGCCAGCAGCTTGGCGACAGGGGGCGGGCTGAACACTGAAGCTTTCTTT
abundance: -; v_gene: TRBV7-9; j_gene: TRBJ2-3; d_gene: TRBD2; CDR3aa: CASSLNVAGSTDTQYF; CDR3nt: TGTGCCAGCAGCTTAAATGTAGCGGGAAGCACAGATACGCAGTATTTT
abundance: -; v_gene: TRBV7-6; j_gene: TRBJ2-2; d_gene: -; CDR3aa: CASSYDYWGTGELFF; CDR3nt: TGTGCCAGCAGCTATGACTACTGGGGCACCGGGGAGCTGTTTTTT
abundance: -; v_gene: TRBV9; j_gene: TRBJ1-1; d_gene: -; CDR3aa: CASSGAARMNTEAFF; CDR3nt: TGTGCCAGCAGCGGGGCCGCCCGGATGAACACTGAAGCTTTCTTT
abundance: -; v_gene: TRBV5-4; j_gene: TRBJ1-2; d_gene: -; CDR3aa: CASSPGEGLSGYTF; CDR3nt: TGTGCCAGCAGCCCCGGTGAGGGCTTAAGTGGCTACACCTTC
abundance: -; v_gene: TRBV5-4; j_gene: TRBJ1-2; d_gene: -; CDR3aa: CASGPAGVLSNGYTF; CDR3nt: TGTGCCAGTGGGCCGGCAGGGGTCCTCTCGAATGGCTACACCTTC
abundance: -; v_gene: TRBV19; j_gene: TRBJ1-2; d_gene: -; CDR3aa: CASTPSRSGGDGYTF; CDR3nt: TGTGCCAGTACCCCCTCGCGGTCGGGAGGGGATGGCTACACCTTC
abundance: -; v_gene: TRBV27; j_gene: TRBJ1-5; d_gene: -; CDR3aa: CASSLSVQGYNQPQHF; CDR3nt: TGTGCCAGCAGTTTATCTGTGCAGGGATACAATCAGCCCCAGCATTTT
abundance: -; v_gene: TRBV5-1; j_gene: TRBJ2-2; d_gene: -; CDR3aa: CASSPNRNTNTGELFF; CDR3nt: TGCGCCAGCAGCCCCAACAGGAATACGAACACCGGGGAGCTGTTTTTT
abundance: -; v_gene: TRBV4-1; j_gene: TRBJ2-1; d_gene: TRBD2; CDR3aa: CASSQELSAGGFNEQFF; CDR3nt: TGCGCCAGCAGCCAAGAACTGTCAGCGGGAGGGTTCAATGAGCAGTTCTTC
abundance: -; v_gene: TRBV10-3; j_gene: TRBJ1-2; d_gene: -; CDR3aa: CAIRETTGIYGYTF; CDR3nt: TGTGCCATCAGGGAGACAACAGGGATCTATGGCTACACCTTC
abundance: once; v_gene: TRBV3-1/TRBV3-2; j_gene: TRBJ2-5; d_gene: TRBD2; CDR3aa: CASSQGASGGAWETQYF; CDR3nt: TGTGCCAGCAGCCAAGGGGCTAGCGGGGGGGCTTGGGAGACCCAGTACTTC